This is a list of T cell receptor beta chains from one sample in a study of shared clonotypes between healthy human individuals. Clones were read by immunoSEQ multiplex PCR, and TCRdb kept only the in-frame ones, dropping some. The sample comprises about 1 million clones, about 75% of which are singletons, and around 1.5% rests with the top ten. The sample consisted of memory CD4+ T cells sorted from blood. The receptor source for this set is a man between 18 and 29 years old in good health. Each CDR3 is given with its conserved first and last residue. A D gene is named only where the DNA matches it firmly. Size is omitted from some rows. Given values are once, few, many or a class for expanded clones.

.	.	TRBJ2-3	TRBV9	CASSVGFSTDTQYF	TGTGCCAGCAGCGTAGGTTTTTCGACAGATACGCAGTATTTT
TRBD1	.	TRBJ2-5	TRBV11-3	CASSPGTGGFYYQETQYF	TGTGCCAGCAGCCCCGGGACAGGGGGCTTTTACTACCAAGAGACCCAGTACTTC
.	.	TRBJ2-1	TRBV14	CASSQGRFVEGLYNEQFF	TGTGCCAGCAGCCAAGGACGGTTTGTCGAGGGTCTCTACAATGAGCAGTTCTTC
.	.	TRBJ1-1	TRBV5-1	CASSLEVGGYTEAFF	TGCGCCAGCAGCTTGGAAGTAGGAGGGTACACTGAAGCTTTCTTT
.	.	TRBJ1-1	TRBV19	CASSSLGNTEAFF	TGTGCCAGTAGTTCGTTGGGGAACACTGAAGCTTTCTTT
.	.	TRBJ2-3	TRBV29-1	CSVERDSNTDTQYF	TGCAGCGTTGAACGGGACTCGAACACAGATACGCAGTATTTT
.	.	TRBJ1-6	TRBV4-1	CASSQDRRVSPLHF	TGCGCCAGCAGCCAAGATAGGAGGGTTTCACCCCTCCACTTT
TRBD2	.	TRBJ2-1	TRBV5-1	CASSLASGVSYNEQFF	TGCGCCAGCAGCTTGGCTAGCGGGGTCTCCTACAATGAGCAGTTCTTC
.	.	TRBJ1-1	TRBV15	CATRTEGEAFF	TGTGCCACCAGGACAGAGGGAGAAGCTTTCTTT
.	.	TRBJ2-7	TRBV10-3	CAIEDGQGNYEQYF	TGTGCCATCGAGGATGGGCAGGGTAACTACGAGCAGTACTTC
.	.	TRBJ2-3	TRBV4-1	CASSQEEYTSTDTQYF	TGCGCCAGCAGCCAAGAGGAGTATACTAGCACAGATACGCAGTATTTT
TRBD2	.	TRBJ2-3	TRBV5-1	CASSLSRTSGSSWSTQYF	TGCGCCAGCAGCCTCTCCCGGACTAGCGGGAGCTCTTGGTCTACGCAGTATTTT
TRBD1	.	TRBJ2-1	TRBV6-1	CASSGQGLGNEQFF	TGTGCCAGCAGTGGACAGGGTTTGGGGAATGAGCAGTTCTTC
.	few	TRBJ1-5	TRBV2	CASSDQGRGNQPQHF	TGTGCCAGCTCCGACCAGGGCAGGGGCAATCAGCCCCAGCATTTT
.	.	TRBJ1-6	TRBV12-5	CASGRENSPLHF	TGTGCTAGTGGCCGGGAAAATTCACCCCTCCACTTT
TRBD2	.	TRBJ2-7	TRBV7-6	CASSLAKLAGGSSYEQYF	TGTGCCAGCAGCTTAGCCAAGCTAGCGGGAGGATCCTCCTACGAGCAGTACTTC
.	few	TRBJ1-2	TRBV6-5	CASMRSGDYGYTF	TGTGCCAGCATGCGGTCAGGGGATTATGGCTACACCTTC
.	few	TRBJ1-5	TRBV28	CASSPFKLEGNQPQHF	TGTGCCAGCAGTCCCTTTAAGCTAGAGGGCAATCAGCCCCAGCATTTT
TRBD1	.	TRBJ2-3	TRBV9	CASSPDRVRTDTQYF	TGTGCCAGCAGCCCCGACAGGGTGCGGACAGATACGCAGTATTTT
.	once	TRBJ2-7	TRBV4-3	CASSQDVRQTYYEQYF	TGCGCCAGCAGCCAAGATGTGAGACAGACTTACTACGAGCAGTACTTC